The 15 T cell receptor beta chains reported below all come from one sample, sequenced in a study of T cells in Graves' hyperthyroidism and ophthalmopathy. The CDR3 regions of TCR beta were amplified from RNA transcripts. The HTBI primer set served for first-round RT-PCR of the TCR CDR3. TCRdb reprocessed the multiplex PCR reads with MiXCR, giving one entry per CDR3 protein. Here the sample spans a few hundred thousand distinct CDR3 sequences, about 16% being singletons. Sequenced material: blood. These receptors were obtained from a woman aged 45 to 65 with Graves' hyperthyroidism that later progressed to Graves' ophthalmopathy.

This clonotype was picked up many times. The chain has TRBV2 and TRBJ1-2; weak D call: TRBD1 (6 bases). V was clipped by 5 bases and J by 3 bases, with 19 bases between them. From germline, CDR1 is SNHLY and CDR2 FYNNEI. This CDR3 region has 16 residues. The chain's CDR3 is CASSMGDIPPYYGYTF. DNA for the CDR3: TGTGCCAGCAGTATGGGGGACATTCCACCTTACTATGGCTACACCTTC.

This clonotype came up a few times. V gene TRBV4-1 combines with J gene TRBJ2-1, with D possibly matching TRBD2 (5 bases). Germline V gene data show CDR1 as MGHRA and CDR2 as YSYEKL. The length of the CDR3 is 18 residues. Trimming took off 0 bases at V and 6 bases at J, with 21 bases between the two ends. CDR3 bases: TGCGCCAGCAGCCAAGATCCCGTATCTGGCCTAGCTGGCAATGAGCAGTTCTTC. Translating it yields CASSQDPVSGLAGNEQFF.

This clonotype was recorded many times. This sequence joins TRBV30 and TRBJ2-1, with 10 bases that match TRBD2. The CDR3 length is 16 residues. The trim removed 0 bases at V and 8 bases at J, leaving 10 bases unmatched. Germline-derived CDR1 and CDR2 are GTSNPN and SVGIG (reference sequence). The CDR3 DNA is TGTGCCTGGAGTGTACAGTGGGCTAGCGGGAGTTATGAGCAGTTCTTC. Protein sequence: CAWSVQWASGSYEQFF.

The table lists this clonotype with a few counts. In DNA, the CDR3 is TGTGCCAGCAGCTTGTTAGGGCAGCGGGAGACCCAGTACTTC. Encoded protein: CASSLLGQRETQYF. The chain has TRBV7-8 and TRBJ2-5; a possible D gene is TRBD2 (5 bases). From germline, CDR1 is SGHVS and CDR2 FQNEAQ. CDR3 size: 14 residues. Trimming left V 3 bases short and J 5 bases short, with 13 bases between.

The gene calls are TRBV20-1 and TRBJ2-7; tentatively, D is TRBD1 (6 bases). The CDR3 is 13 residues long. Trimming removed 6 bases from V and 0 bases from J, with 12 bases in between. Germline values: CDR1 DFQATT, CDR2 SNEGSKA (reference sequence). The CDR3 DNA is TGCAGTGCCAACCGGGACATCTCCTACGAGCAGTACTTC. It is translated as CSANRDISYEQYF.

This clonotype was recorded many times. The chain combines TRBV27 with TRBJ2-5; no clear D. In germline, CDR1 is MNHEY, CDR2 SMNVEV (reference sequence). The CDR3 has 11 amino acids. Between the trimmed V and J ends, which lost 8 bases and 5 bases, there was a span of 9 bases. The CDR3 region has the DNA TGTGCCAGCTTGTCGAGGGAGACCCAGTACTTC. Encoded protein: CASLSRETQYF.

This clonotype was detected many times. The chain uses TRBV18 and TRBJ2-7; 16 bases fit TRBD2. Per the germline V gene, CDR1 is KGHSH and CDR2 is LQKENI. The V gene end was trimmed by 3 bases and the J gene end by 5 bases; junction bases not matched to a gene: 7. This CDR3 is built from 17 residues. The CDR3 protein is CASSPRGLAGGPNEQYF. As DNA, the CDR3 is TGTGCCAGCTCACCCCGGGGACTAGCGGGAGGGCCCAACGAGCAGTACTTC.

This clonotype occurred many times. The genes are TRBV2 and TRBJ2-7, with D perhaps TRBD1 (6 bases). Trimming cost V 6 bases and J 6 bases, with 12 bases left between them. The CDR3 runs to 12 residues. The V gene's germline CDR1 is SNHLY and CDR2 FYNNEI. The DNA of the CDR3 is TGTGCCAGCAGGATACAGGGTCCCGAGCAGTACTTC. Translated: CASRIQGPEQYF.

A note on this clonotype: This may be a read error, as it is one base from a much larger clone. The chain has TRBV24-1 and TRBJ2-1; a weak D match, TRBD2 (6 bases). This CDR3 region has 17 residues. Trimming shortened V by 5 bases and J by 5 bases, and 21 bases separated the two germline ends. CDR1 KGHDR and CDR2 SFDVKD come from the germline V gene. The CDR3 reads CATSGRGRGRLDNEQFF. Here the CDR3 DNA reads TGTGCCACCAGTGGACGGGGGAGAGGGAGATTAGACAATGAGCAGTTCTTC.

This clonotype was observed many times. V gene TRBV2 combines with J gene TRBJ2-5, with D unresolved. The CDR3 extends over 13 amino acids. Germline CDR1 reads SNHLY; CDR2 reads FYNNEI. Trimming pared 3 bases from V and 1 base from J, leaving 6 bases between. CDR3 in amino acids: CASSESVQETQYF. The CDR3 nucleotides are TGTGCCAGCAGTGAGTCAGTCCAAGAGACCCAGTACTTC. Filled out from reference TRBV2 and TRBJ2-5, the complete variable domain reads EPEVTQTPSHQVTQMGQEVILRCVPISNHLYFYWYRQILGQKVEFLVSFYNNEISEKSEIFDDQFSVERPDGSNFTLKIRSTKLEDSAMYFCASSESVQETQYFGPGTRLLVL.

The J gene is TRBJ1-1, the V gene TRBV20-1; D is uncertain. V lost 3 bases to trimming and J lost 0 bases, with 14 bases between them. CDR1 is DFQATT and CDR2 is SNEGSKA in the germline V gene (reference sequence). The CDR3 sequence is 15 residues long. In DNA form, the CDR3 reads TGCAGTGCTAGTAAGGCCCTAGAGTTGAACACTGAAGCTTTCTTT. This encodes CSASKALELNTEAFF.

The chain uses TRBV9 and TRBJ2-6, with TRBD1 identical over 11 bases. V shed 1 base and J 2 bases; nucleotides not matched to a gene: 11. The CDR3 covers 20 residues. Germline V CDR1 and CDR2: SGDLS, YYNGEE. In DNA form, the CDR3 reads TGTGCCAGCAGCGTATCATCCCGGGACAGGGGGTCGACTGGGGCCAACGTCCTGACTTTC. Amino acids: CASSVSSRDRGSTGANVLTF.

This clonotype was found a few times. The V call is TRBV19, the J call TRBJ2-1, with 7 bases that match TRBD2. CDR1 is LNHDA, CDR2 SQIVND, per germline (reference sequence). Trimming took 7 bases from V and 6 from J; bases not matched to a gene: 12. This CDR3 spans 15 amino acids. CDR3 in DNA: TGTGCCAGTAAAGGGGCGGGAGAAGGATCCAATGAGCAGTTCTTC. Translation gives CASKGAGEGSNEQFF.

This clonotype has ten or more counts. The chain employs TRBV18 and TRBJ1-2, with D perhaps TRBD1 (6 bases). CDR1 KGHSH and CDR2 LQKENI come from the germline V gene. Trimming took 5 bases from V and 7 from J, leaving 14 bases between them. The CDR3 loop spans 13 amino acids. The DNA for the CDR3 is TGTGCCAGCTCATCCCCTGGGGGCTTTGGCTACACCTTC. Its translation: CASSSPGGFGYTF.

This chain connects TRBV7-3 to TRBJ2-7; 8 bases line up with TRBD2. V lost 5 bases, J lost 3 bases, and 9 bases stayed unmatched. Germline loops: CDR1 SGHTA, CDR2 FQGTGA. The CDR3 loop spans 15 amino acids. CDR3 coding DNA: TGTGCCAGCAGCATGGAAGCGGGAGCGAGCTACGAGCAGTACTTC. Protein product: CASSMEAGASYEQYF.